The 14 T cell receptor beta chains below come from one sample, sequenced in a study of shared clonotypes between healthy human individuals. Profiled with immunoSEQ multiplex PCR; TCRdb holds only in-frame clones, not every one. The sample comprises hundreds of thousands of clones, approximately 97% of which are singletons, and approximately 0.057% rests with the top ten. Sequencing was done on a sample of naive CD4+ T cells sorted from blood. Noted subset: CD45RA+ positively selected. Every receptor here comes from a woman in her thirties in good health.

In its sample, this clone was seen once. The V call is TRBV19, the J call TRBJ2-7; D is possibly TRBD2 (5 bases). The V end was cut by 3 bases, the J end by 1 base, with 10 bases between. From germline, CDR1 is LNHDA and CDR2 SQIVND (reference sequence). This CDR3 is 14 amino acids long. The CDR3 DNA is TGTGCCAGTAGTATTAGGGAGCGGTCCTACGAGCAGTACTTC. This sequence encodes CASSIRERSYEQYF. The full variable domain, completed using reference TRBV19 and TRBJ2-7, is DGGITQSPKYLFRKEGQNVTLSCEQNLNHDAMYWYRQDPGQGLRLIYYSQIVNDFQKGDIAEGYSVSREKKESFPLTVTSAQKNPTAFYLCASSIRERSYEQYFGPGTRLTVT.

CDR3 sequence: CASSLGPPRGTEAFF. DNA of the CDR3: TGTGCCAGCAGCTTGGGACCGCCTCGAGGGACTGAAGCTTTCTTT. The rearrangement uses TRBV5-6 and TRBJ1-1; D not certain. Between the trimmed V and J ends, which lost 0 bases and 5 bases, there was a span of 14 bases. Germline V gene sequence: CDR1 SGHDT, CDR2 YYEEEE. The length of the CDR3 is 15 residues.

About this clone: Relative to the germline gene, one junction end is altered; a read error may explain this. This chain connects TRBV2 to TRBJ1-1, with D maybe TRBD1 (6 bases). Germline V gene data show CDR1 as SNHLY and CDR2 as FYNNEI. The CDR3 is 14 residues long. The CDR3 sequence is CARRGTSPITEAFF. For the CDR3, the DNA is TGTGCCCGCAGGGGTACGTCCCCCATTACTGAAGCTTTCTTT. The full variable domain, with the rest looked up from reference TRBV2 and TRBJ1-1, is EPEVTQTPSHQVTQMGQEVILRCVPISNHLYFYWYRQILGQKVEFLVSFYNNEISEKSEIFDDQFSVERPDGSNFTLKIRSTKLEDSAMYFCARRGTSPITEAFFGQGTRLTVV.

The CDR3 region has the DNA TGTGCCATCAGTGAGACCCGACTAGCGGGGCACTACGAGCAGTACTTC. Its translation: CAISETRLAGHYEQYF. This chain uses TRBV10-3 with TRBJ2-7, with 11 positions matching TRBD2. The CDR3 covers 16 residues. Germline lookup yields CDR1 ENHRY and CDR2 SYGVKD. Trimming at V came to 2 bases and at J to 3 bases, leaving 6 bases not matched to a gene.

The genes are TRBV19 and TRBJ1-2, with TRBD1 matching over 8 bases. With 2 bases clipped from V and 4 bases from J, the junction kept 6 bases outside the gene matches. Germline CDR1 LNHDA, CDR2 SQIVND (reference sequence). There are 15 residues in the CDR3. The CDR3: CASSIIGTGFYGYTF. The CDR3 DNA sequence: TGTGCCAGTAGTATAATCGGGACAGGTTTCTATGGCTACACCTTC.

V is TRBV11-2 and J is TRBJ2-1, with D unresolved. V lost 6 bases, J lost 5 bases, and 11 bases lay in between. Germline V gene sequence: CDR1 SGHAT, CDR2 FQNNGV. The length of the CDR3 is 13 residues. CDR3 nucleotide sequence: TGTGCCAGCAGTAGGACCAGAAACAATGAGCAGTTCTTC. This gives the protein CASSRTRNNEQFF.

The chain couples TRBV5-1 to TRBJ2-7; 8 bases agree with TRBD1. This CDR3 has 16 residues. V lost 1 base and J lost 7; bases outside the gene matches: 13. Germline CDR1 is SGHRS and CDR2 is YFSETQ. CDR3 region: CASSLLSGTGMGEQYF. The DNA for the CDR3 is TGCGCCAGCAGCTTGCTCTCAGGGACAGGAATGGGAGAGCAGTACTTC. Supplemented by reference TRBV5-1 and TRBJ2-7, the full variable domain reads KAGVTQTPRYLIKTRGQQVTLSCSPISGHRSVSWYQQTPGQGLQFLFEYFSETQRNKGNFPGRFSGRQFSNSRSEMNVSTLELGDSALYLCASSLLSGTGMGEQYFGPGTRLTVT.

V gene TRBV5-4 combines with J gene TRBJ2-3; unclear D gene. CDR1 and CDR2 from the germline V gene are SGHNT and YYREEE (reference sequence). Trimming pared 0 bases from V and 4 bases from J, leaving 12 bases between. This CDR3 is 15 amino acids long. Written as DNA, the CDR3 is TGTGCCAGCAGCTTGGGATTAGATGTGTCAGATACGCAGTATTTT. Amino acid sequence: CASSLGLDVSDTQYF.

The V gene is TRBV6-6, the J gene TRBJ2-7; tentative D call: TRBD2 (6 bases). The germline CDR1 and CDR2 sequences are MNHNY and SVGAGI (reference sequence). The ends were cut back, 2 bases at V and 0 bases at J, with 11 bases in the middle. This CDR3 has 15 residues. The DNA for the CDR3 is TGTGCCAGCAGTTACCGGGACTCCACCTCCTACGAGCAGTACTTC. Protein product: CASSYRDSTSYEQYF.

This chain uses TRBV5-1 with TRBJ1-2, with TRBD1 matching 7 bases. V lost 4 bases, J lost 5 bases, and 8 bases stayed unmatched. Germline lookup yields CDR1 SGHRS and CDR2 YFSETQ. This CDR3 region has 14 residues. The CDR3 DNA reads TGCGCCAGCAGCGCCACCGGGACAGTTTATGGCTACACCTTC. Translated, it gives CASSATGTVYGYTF.

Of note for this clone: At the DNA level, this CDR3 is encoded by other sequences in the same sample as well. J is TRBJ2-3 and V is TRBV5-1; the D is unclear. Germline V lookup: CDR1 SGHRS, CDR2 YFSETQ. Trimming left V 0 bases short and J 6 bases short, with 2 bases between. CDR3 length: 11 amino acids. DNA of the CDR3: TGCGCCAGCAGCTTGGTTGATACGCAGTATTTT. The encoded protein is CASSLVDTQYF. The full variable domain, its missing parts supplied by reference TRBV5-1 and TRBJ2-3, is KAGVTQTPRYLIKTRGQQVTLSCSPISGHRSVSWYQQTPGQGLQFLFEYFSETQRNKGNFPGRFSGRQFSNSRSEMNVSTLELGDSALYLCASSLVDTQYFGPGTRLTVL.

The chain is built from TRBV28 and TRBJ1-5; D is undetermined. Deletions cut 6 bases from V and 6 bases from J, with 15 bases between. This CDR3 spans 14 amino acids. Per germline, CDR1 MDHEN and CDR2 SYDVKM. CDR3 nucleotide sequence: TGTGCCAGCAGGAAATTAGGGTCGACTCAGCCCCAGCATTTT. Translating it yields CASRKLGSTQPQHF.

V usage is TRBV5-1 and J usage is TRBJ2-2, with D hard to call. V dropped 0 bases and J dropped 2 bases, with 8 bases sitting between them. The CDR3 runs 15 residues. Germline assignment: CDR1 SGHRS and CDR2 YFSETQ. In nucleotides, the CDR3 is TGCGCCAGCAGCTTGGGGCTACCAAACACCGGGGAGCTGTTTTTT. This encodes CASSLGLPNTGELFF.

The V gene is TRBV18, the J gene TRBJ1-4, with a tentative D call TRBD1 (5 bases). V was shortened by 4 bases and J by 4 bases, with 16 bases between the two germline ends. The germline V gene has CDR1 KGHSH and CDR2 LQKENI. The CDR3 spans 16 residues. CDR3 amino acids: CASSRVTAQYNEKLFF. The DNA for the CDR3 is TGTGCCAGCTCACGGGTGACAGCCCAATATAATGAAAAACTGTTTTTT. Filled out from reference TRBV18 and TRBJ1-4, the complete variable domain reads NAGVMQNPRHLVRRRGQEARLRCSPMKGHSHVYWYRQLPEEGLKFMVYLQKENIIDESGMPKERFSAEFPKEGPSILRIQQVVRGDSAAYFCASSRVTAQYNEKLFFGSGTQLSVL.